This T cell receptor beta chain came from a study of blood T cell repertoires in COVID-19. Overall study context: Acute-phase and convalescent COVID-19 samples originated in the United States, Italy and Spain. T cells, B-cell-depleted T cells, or PBMCs supplied cDNA or gDNA.

In the authors' methods: Counts of nucleated cells, estimated from reference gene primer amplification, were obtained. Repertoires were generated with immunoSEQ multiplex PCR, while TCRdb's copy carries only in-frame clones and drops some. The D gene and trimming were derived from the DNA, and the V and J assignments and clone size from that table. The table has approximately 180,000 clones, roughly 88% seen once. The CDR3 loop spans 19 amino acids. This TCR came from a man aged 55 to 69 with acute or convalescent COVID-19. This chain uses TRBV12-2 with TRBJ2-2; TRBD2, the table's D call, lacks a check against the DNA. TRBV12-2 is termed a pseudogene. Sample: peripheral blood. CDR3 sequence: CASRSPGLAYEMGAGELFF. CDR3 nucleotide sequence: TGTGCAAGTCGCTCACCGGGACTAGCCTATGAAATGGGCGCCGGGGAGCTGTTTTTT.